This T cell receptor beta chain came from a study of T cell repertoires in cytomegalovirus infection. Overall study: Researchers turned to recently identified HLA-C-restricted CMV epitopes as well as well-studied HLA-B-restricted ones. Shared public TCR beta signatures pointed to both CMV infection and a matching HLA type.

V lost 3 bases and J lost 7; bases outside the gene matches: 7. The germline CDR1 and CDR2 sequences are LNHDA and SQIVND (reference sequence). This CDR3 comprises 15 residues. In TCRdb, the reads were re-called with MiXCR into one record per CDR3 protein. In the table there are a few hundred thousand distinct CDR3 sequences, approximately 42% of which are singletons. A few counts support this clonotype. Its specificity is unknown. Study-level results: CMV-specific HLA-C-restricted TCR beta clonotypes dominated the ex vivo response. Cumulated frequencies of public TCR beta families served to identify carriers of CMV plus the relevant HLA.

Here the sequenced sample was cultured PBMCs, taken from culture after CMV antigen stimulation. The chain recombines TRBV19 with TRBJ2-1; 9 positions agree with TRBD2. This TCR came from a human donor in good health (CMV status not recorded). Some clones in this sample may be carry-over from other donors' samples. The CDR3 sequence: CASSMGLAGINEQFF. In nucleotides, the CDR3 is TGTGCCAGTAGTATGGGGCTAGCGGGGATAAATGAGCAGTTCTTC. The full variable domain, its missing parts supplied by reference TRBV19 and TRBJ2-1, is DGGITQSPKYLFRKEGQNVTLSCEQNLNHDAMYWYRQDPGQGLRLIYYSQIVNDFQKGDIAEGYSVSREKKESFPLTVTSAQKNPTAFYLCASSMGLAGINEQFFGPGTRLTVL.